Shown below are 16 T cell receptor beta chains from a single sample sequenced in a study of identical twins. TCRdb re-called the 5' RACE reads through MiXCR, storing one row per CDR3 protein. The sample consists of around 220,000 distinct CDR3 sequences, roughly 10% of them appearing once. Sequencing used memory T cells sorted from blood. All receptors derive from a man in his forties or fifties in good health.

This clonotype has ten or more counts. The V call is TRBV3-1, the J call TRBJ1-3; D is ambiguous. V lost 6 bases and J lost 0, with 9 bases in between. From germline, CDR1 is LGHDT and CDR2 YNNKEL (reference sequence). CDR3 size: 14 residues. The CDR3 region is CASSTRGSGNTIYF. CDR3 nucleotide sequence: TGTGCCAGCAGTACCCGGGGCTCTGGAAACACCATATATTTT.

This clonotype was recorded a few times. The chain couples TRBV14 to TRBJ2-1; no reliable D call. Deletions cut 3 bases from V and 7 bases from J, with 7 bases between. CDR1 is SGHDN, CDR2 FVKESK, per germline. CDR3 size: 12 residues. The CDR3 is CASSQGWNEQFF. The CDR3 coding sequence is TGTGCCAGCAGCCAGGGGTGGAATGAGCAGTTCTTC.

The chain is built from TRBV20-1 and TRBJ2-7, with TRBD2 matching over 8 bases. Germline V gene sequence: CDR1 DFQATT, CDR2 SNEGSKA (reference sequence). The CDR3 extends over 14 amino acids. The V segment lost 1 base and the J segment 3 bases; nucleotides outside the gene matches: 5. The CDR3 here is CSARAAAGDYEQYF. The CDR3 DNA reads TGCAGTGCTAGAGCAGCAGCGGGAGACTACGAGCAGTACTTC.

This clonotype was counted a few times. This chain links TRBV7-9 with TRBJ1-1; D remains ambiguous. V lost 5 bases to trimming and J lost 1 base, with 11 bases between them. CDR1 SEHNR and CDR2 FQNEAQ come from the germline V gene (reference sequence). This CDR3 comprises 14 residues. The CDR3 DNA is TGTGCCAGCAGCCCCCCGAAGAGGAACACTGAAGCTTTCTTT. This gives the protein CASSPPKRNTEAFF.

This clonotype was detected ten times or more. This rearrangement joins TRBV5-1 to TRBJ2-2; D perhaps matches TRBD1 (5 bases). This CDR3 region has 14 residues. Trimming took off 1 base at V and 3 bases at J, with 7 bases between the two ends. In germline, CDR1 is SGHRS, CDR2 YFSETQ. CDR3 sequence reads: CASSLLQDTGELFF. CDR3 nucleotides: TGCGCCAGCAGCTTGTTACAGGACACCGGGGAGCTGTTTTTT.

This clonotype was seen at least ten times. J is TRBJ2-1 and V is TRBV6-2 or TRBV6-3, with TRBD2 identical over 10 bases. The CDR3 is 20 amino acids. Germline V gene data show CDR1 as MNHEY and CDR2 as SVGEGT. V lost 0 bases, J lost 0 bases, and 11 bases stayed unmatched. The CDR3 here is CASSYSMSLAGASSYNEQFF. The CDR3 DNA reads as TGTGCCAGCAGTTACTCGATGAGTCTAGCGGGAGCCAGCTCCTACAATGAGCAGTTCTTC.

This clonotype was recorded many times. The chain recombines TRBV30 with TRBJ2-1; D possibly corresponds to TRBD1 (7 bases). Germline lookup yields CDR1 GTSNPN and CDR2 SVGIG (reference sequence). This CDR3 is built from 12 residues. The germline V and J ends were trimmed by 4 bases and 10 bases, with 14 bases remaining between them. CDR3 sequence reads: CAWTGGGREQFF. The CDR3 region has the DNA TGTGCCTGGACAGGGGGAGGACGGGAGCAGTTCTTC.

This clonotype showed up many times. The chain links TRBV15 to TRBJ1-5, with D maybe TRBD1 (6 bases). Trimming pared 5 bases from V and 0 bases from J, leaving 20 bases between. The CDR3 is 18 amino acids. Looked up from germline, CDR1 is LNHNV and CDR2 is YYDKDF (reference sequence). The CDR3 coding sequence is TGTGCCACCAGCCCACGGACAGATAATTACTATAGCAATCAGCCCCAGCATTTT. This gives the protein CATSPRTDNYYSNQPQHF.

There are many counts of this clonotype. The rearrangement uses TRBV28 and TRBJ1-5; D is uncertain. The V gene's germline CDR1 is MDHEN and CDR2 SYDVKM. Between the trimmed V and J ends, which lost 7 bases and 6 bases, there was a span of 31 bases. This CDR3 contains 19 residues. The CDR3 DNA is TGTGCCAGCACCTCCGGAAGGGCGGATTGGGGTTTGCGAACTCAGCCCCAGCATTTT. Its translation: CASTSGRADWGLRTQPQHF.

The rearrangement links TRBV15 to TRBJ2-5; 8 bases fit TRBD2. The CDR3 length is 12 residues. CDR1 LNHNV and CDR2 YYDKDF come from the germline V gene (reference sequence). The junction had 4 bases not matched to a gene; V was cut back by 8 bases and J by 5 bases. CDR3 amino acids: CATGRGEETQYF. Here the CDR3 DNA reads TGTGCCACCGGGCGGGGGGAGGAGACCCAGTACTTC.

The chain has TRBV12-3 or TRBV12-4 and TRBJ2-2; possibly TRBD2 for D (5 bases). The CDR3 has 14 residues. V was pared by 1 base and J by 6 bases, with 9 bases between. The CDR3 reads CASSLVHGAGELFF. DNA of the CDR3: TGTGCCAGCAGTTTAGTCCACGGGGCCGGGGAGCTGTTTTTT.

This chain links TRBV7-3 with TRBJ2-3; D is tentatively TRBD1 or TRBD2 (5 bases each). This CDR3 is 17 amino acids long. Germline CDR1 SGHTA, CDR2 FQGTGA. V was shortened by 3 bases and J by 2 bases, with 18 bases between the two germline ends. Here the CDR3 DNA reads TGTGCCAGCAGCTTTAGAGCCGGGGCTGGGAACACAGATACGCAGTATTTT. Translation gives CASSFRAGAGNTDTQYF.

The J gene is TRBJ1-5, the V gene TRBV5-1; a possible D gene is TRBD1 (5 bases). Germline V gene lookup returns CDR1 SGHRS and CDR2 YFSETQ. This CDR3 region has 14 residues. V was pared by 1 base and J by 7 bases, with 12 bases between. This CDR3 reads CASSLQGTGQPQHF. The DNA for the CDR3 is TGCGCCAGCAGCTTGCAGGGTACGGGACAGCCCCAGCATTTT.

This clonotype showed up many times. The V call is TRBV20-1, the J call TRBJ2-7, with D hard to call. V was clipped by 4 bases and J by 3 bases, with 13 bases between them. The CDR3 contains 13 residues. Germline V gene data show CDR1 as DFQATT and CDR2 as SNEGSKA (reference sequence). The CDR3 coding sequence is TGCAGTGCTATATCCGGGCATAACTACGAGCAGTACTTC. Protein sequence: CSAISGHNYEQYF.

This clonotype has more than one count but fewer than ten. This sequence may be a read error, since a much larger clone differs from it by one base. The genes are TRBV10-3 and TRBJ1-2; unclear D gene. Germline CDR1 and CDR2: ENHRY and SYGVKD. This CDR3 comprises 13 residues. The CDR3 DNA is TGTGCCATCAGTGAAGAACATACCTATGGCTACCCCTTC. Amino acids: CAISEEHTYGYPF.

At least ten counts were recorded for this clonotype. The rearrangement links TRBV5-1 to TRBJ2-7, with TRBD2 as a possible D gene (7 bases). Trimming shortened V by 4 bases and J by 3 bases, and 17 bases separated the two germline ends. Germline CDR1 SGHRS, CDR2 YFSETQ. This CDR3 has 15 residues. The chain's CDR3 is CASSTTGGNDYEQYF. The CDR3 region has the DNA TGCGCCAGCAGCACCACGGGGGGCAACGACTACGAGCAGTACTTC.